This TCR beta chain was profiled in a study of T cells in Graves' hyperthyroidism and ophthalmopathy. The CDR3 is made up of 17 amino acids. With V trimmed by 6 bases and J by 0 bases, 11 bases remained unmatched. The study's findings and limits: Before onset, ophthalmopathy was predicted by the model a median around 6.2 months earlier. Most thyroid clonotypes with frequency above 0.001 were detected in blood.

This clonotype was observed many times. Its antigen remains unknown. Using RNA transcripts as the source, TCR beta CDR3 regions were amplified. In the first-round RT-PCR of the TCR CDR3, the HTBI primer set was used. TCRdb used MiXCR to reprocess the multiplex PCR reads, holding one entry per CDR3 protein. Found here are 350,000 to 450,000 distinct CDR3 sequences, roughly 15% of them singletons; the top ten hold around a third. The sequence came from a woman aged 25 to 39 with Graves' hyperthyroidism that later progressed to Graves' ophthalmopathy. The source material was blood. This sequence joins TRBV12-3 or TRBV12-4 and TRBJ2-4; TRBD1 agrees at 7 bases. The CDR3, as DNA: TGTGCCAGCAGCCTGGGGCGAGGGGGCCTAGCCAAAAACATTCAGTACTTC. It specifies CASSLGRGGLAKNIQYF.